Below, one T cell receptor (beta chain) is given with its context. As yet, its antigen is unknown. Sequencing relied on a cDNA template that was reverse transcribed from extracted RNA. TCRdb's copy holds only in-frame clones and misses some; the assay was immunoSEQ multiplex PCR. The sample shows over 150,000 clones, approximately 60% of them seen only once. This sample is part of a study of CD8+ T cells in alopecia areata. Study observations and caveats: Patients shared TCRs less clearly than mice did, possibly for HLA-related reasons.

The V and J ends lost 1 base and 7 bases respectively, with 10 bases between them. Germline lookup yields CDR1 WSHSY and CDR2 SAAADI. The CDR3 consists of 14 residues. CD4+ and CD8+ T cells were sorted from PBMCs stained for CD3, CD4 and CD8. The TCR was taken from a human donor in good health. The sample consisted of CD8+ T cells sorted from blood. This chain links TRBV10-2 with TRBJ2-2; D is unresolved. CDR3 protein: CASSEFTADGELFF. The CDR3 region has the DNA TGCGCCAGCAGTGAGTTTACGGCGGACGGGGAGCTGTTTTTT.